This TCR beta chain came from a study of Graves' ophthalmopathy and Graves' hyperthyroidism. Study outcomes and limitations: Sensitivity of approximately 90% and specificity of approximately 81% were achieved when a 13-signature model separated ophthalmopathy from stable hyperthyroidism. Most expanded thyroid clonotypes above 0.001 frequency also appeared in blood.

The authors enrolled newly diagnosed hyperthyroidism patients aged 18 to 65 with under 2 months' duration. Exclusion criteria comprised other autoimmune diseases, uncontrolled infections, pregnancy or lactation in patients. The CDR3 is made up of 11 amino acids. CDR1 is SQVTM, CDR2 ANQGSEA, per germline. This clonotype has a count of ten or more. As yet, its antigen is unknown. Amplification from RNA transcripts yielded the TCR beta CDR3 regions. Amplification began with first-round RT-PCR using HTBI primers, then second-round multiplex PCR was performed. Each CDR3 protein is one row after TCRdb ran MiXCR on the multiplex PCR reads. The sample comprises over a million distinct CDR3 sequences, about 36% of which are singletons, and 11% rests with the top ten.

This sequence was found in an adult man with Graves' hyperthyroidism. The chain carries TRBV29-1 and TRBJ1-4; D gene unclear. The specimen sequenced was peripheral blood or thyroid tissue (not recorded which). The CDR3: CMISLDEKLFF. The CDR3 nucleotides are TGCATGATCTCCTTGGATGAAAAACTGTTTTTT.